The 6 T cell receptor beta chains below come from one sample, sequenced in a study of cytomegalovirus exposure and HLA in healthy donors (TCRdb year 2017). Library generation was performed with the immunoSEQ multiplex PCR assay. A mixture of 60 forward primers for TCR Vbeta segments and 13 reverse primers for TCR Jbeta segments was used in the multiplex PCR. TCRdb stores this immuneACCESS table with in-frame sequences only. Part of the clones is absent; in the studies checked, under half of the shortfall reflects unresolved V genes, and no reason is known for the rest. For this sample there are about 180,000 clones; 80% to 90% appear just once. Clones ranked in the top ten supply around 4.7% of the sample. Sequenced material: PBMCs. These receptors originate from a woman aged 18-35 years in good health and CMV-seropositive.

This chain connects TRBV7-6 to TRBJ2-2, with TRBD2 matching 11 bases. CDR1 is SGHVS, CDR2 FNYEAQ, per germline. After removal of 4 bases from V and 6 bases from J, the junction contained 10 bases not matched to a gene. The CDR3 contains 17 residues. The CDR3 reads CASSSSKVSGGAGELFF. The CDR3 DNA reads TGTGCCAGCAGCTCCTCGAAAGTTAGCGGGGGGGCCGGGGAGCTGTTTTTT.

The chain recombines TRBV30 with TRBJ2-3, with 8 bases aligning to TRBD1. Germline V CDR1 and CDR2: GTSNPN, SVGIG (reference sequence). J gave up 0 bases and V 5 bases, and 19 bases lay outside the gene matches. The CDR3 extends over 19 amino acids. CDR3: CAWYDVGTGTQTSTDTQYF. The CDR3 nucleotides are TGTGCCTGGTATGATGTGGGGACAGGAACACAAACTAGCACAGATACGCAGTATTTT.

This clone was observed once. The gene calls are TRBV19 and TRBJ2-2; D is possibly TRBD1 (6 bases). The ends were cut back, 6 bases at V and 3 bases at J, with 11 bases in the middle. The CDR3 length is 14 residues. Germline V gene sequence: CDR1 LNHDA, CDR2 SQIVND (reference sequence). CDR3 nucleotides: TGTGCCAGTAGGCTCTCAGGGGACACCGGGGAGCTGTTTTTT. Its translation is CASRLSGDTGELFF.

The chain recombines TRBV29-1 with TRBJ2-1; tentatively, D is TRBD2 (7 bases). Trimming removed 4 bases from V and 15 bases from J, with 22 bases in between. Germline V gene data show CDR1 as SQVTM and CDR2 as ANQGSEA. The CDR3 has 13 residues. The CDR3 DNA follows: TGCAGCGTTGGGGAAGTCGGGGGCGGGGGTCCGTTCTTC. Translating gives CSVGEVGGGGPFF.

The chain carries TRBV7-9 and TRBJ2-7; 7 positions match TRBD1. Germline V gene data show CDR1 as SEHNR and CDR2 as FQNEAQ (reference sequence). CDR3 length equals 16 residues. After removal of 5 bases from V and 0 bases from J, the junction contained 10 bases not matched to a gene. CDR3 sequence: CASSRPGQISSYEQYF. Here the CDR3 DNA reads TGTGCCAGCAGCAGGCCGGGACAGATCAGCTCCTACGAGCAGTACTTC.

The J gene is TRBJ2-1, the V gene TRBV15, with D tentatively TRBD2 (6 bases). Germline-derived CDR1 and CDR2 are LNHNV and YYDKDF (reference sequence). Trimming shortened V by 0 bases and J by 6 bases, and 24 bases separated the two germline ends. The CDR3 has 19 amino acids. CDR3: CATSRDLRRVGLEPNEQFF. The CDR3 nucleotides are TGTGCCACCAGCAGAGACCTACGCCGGGTGGGACTGGAACCCAATGAGCAGTTCTTC. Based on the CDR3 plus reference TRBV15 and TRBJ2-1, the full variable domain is DAMVIQNPRYQVTQFGKPVTLSCSQTLNHNVMYWYQQKSSQAPKLLFHYYDKDFNNEADTPDNFQSRRPNTSFCFLDIRSPGLGDTAMYLCATSRDLRRVGLEPNEQFFGPGTRLTVL.